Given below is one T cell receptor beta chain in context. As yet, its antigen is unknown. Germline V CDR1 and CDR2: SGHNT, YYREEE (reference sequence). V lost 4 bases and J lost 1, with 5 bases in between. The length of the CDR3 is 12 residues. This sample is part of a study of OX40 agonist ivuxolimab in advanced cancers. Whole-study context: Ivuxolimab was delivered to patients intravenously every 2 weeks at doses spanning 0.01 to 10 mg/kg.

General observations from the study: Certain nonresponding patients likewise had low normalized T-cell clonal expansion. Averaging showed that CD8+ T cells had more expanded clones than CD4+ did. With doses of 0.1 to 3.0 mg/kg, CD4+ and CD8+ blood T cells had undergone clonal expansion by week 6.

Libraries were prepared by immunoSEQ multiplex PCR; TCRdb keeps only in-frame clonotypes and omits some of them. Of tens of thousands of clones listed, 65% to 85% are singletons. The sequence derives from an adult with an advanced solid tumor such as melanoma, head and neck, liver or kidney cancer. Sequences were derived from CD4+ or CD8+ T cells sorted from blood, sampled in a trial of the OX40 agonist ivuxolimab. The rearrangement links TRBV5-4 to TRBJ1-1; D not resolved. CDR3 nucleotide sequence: TGTGCCAGCAGCATAAGGAACACTGAAGCTTTCTTT. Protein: CASSIRNTEAFF.